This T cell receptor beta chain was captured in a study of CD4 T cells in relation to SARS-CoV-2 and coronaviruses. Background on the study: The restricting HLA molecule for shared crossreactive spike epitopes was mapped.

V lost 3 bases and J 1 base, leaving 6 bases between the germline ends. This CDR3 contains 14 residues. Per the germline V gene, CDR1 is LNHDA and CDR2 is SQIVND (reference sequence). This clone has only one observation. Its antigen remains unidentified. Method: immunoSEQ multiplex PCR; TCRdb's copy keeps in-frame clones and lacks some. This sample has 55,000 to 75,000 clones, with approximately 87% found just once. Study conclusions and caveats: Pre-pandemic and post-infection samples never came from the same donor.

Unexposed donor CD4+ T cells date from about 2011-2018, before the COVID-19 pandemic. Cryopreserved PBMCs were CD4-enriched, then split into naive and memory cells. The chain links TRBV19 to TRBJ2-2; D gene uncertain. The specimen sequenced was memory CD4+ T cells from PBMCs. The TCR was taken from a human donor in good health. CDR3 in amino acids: CASSMGRNTGELFF. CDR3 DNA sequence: TGTGCCAGTAGTATGGGCCGGAACACCGGGGAGCTGTTTTTT.